Shown below are 9 T cell receptor beta chains from a single sample sequenced in a study of patients and donors after allogeneic stem cell transplantation. In TCRdb, the RT-PCR reads were re-called with MiXCR into one record per CDR3 protein. The sample lists tens of thousands of distinct CDR3 sequences; roughly 50% were seen once. Sequencing was performed on blood, either unsorted or a sorted T cell fraction (not recorded which). Receptor source: a human donor who was either an allogeneic HSCT recipient or a stem cell or donor lymphocyte infusion donor (not recorded which). It is not recorded whose cells these are; they may come from a transplant donor.

The genes are TRBV4-3 and TRBJ1-4; 9 bases are a match to TRBD1. The CDR3 is made up of 15 amino acids. Trimming removed 4 bases from V and 4 bases from J; junction bases left unmatched: 4. Germline V gene sequence: CDR1 LGHNA, CDR2 YSLEER. The CDR3 DNA reads as TGCGCCAGCAGCCGGGGACAGGGAAGTAATGAAAAACTGTTTTTT. Translated, it gives CASSRGQGSNEKLFF.

At least ten counts were recorded for this clonotype. This CDR3 reads CASSLEGPNQPQHF. CDR3 sequence (DNA): TGCGCCAGCAGCTTGGAGGGCCCCAATCAGCCCCAGCATTTT. The chain links TRBV5-1 to TRBJ1-5; no clear D. Germline values: CDR1 SGHRS, CDR2 YFSETQ. CDR3 length: 14 amino acids. V lost 0 bases, J lost 3 bases, and 7 bases lay in between.

This sequence joins TRBV6-6 and TRBJ2-7; D is ambiguous. The germline V and J ends were trimmed by 9 bases and 4 bases, with 19 bases remaining between them. In germline, CDR1 is MNHNY, CDR2 SVGAGI (reference sequence). The CDR3 runs 14 residues. Here the CDR3 reads CASRGSLEIYEQYF. CDR3 nucleotide sequence: TGTGCCAGTCGAGGCTCCCTAGAGATTTACGAGCAGTACTTC.

V gene TRBV28 combines with J gene TRBJ1-1; 8 bases line up with TRBD1. Losses at the gene ends were 5 bases for V and 6 bases for J; bases not matched to a gene: 8. The germline gives CDR1 MDHEN, CDR2 SYDVKM. This CDR3 comprises 14 residues. The CDR3, as DNA: TGTGCCAGCAGTCCCAGGGGGCTCAGCGCTGAAGCTTTCTTT. Its translation is CASSPRGLSAEAFF.

The chain uses TRBV20-1 and TRBJ1-2; 9 bases fit TRBD1. This CDR3 spans 14 amino acids. Germline V lookup: CDR1 DFQATT, CDR2 SNEGSKA (reference sequence). After removal of 1 base from V and 4 bases from J, the junction contained 4 bases not matched to a gene. CDR3 bases: TGCAGTGCTAGAGGGGCGGGACAGGGCTATGGCTACACCTTC. Protein sequence: CSARGAGQGYGYTF.

The chain links TRBV18 to TRBJ1-2, with TRBD1 matching 7 bases. The CDR3 has 18 residues. Germline values: CDR1 KGHSH, CDR2 LQKENI. After removal of 1 base from V and 0 bases from J, the junction contained 11 bases not matched to a gene. CDR3 nucleotides: TGTGCCAGCTCACCACTAGGCCGGGACAGAAACACTAACTATGGCTACACCTTC. Encoded protein: CASSPLGRDRNTNYGYTF.

DNA of the CDR3: TGTGCCAGCAGTCAATATATATTAAGCGAGCAGTTCTTC. Residues: CASSQYILSEQFF. The rearrangement joins TRBV27 to TRBJ2-1; D gene unclear. Trimming left V 5 bases short and J 10 bases short, with 15 bases between. This CDR3 is 13 amino acids long. Germline V gives CDR1 MNHEY, CDR2 SMNVEV (reference sequence).

The chain employs TRBV6-5 and TRBJ1-2, with D possibly being TRBD1 (6 bases). In germline, CDR1 is MNHEY, CDR2 SVGAGI. CDR3 size: 15 residues. V was trimmed by 6 bases and J by 1 base, leaving 15 bases between them. This CDR3 reads CASRGTGPFNYGYTF. The CDR3 region has the DNA TGTGCCAGCAGGGGAACAGGGCCCTTTAACTATGGCTACACCTTC.

This chain links TRBV20-1 with TRBJ1-6, with TRBD1 matching over 8 bases. Germline CDR1 DFQATT, CDR2 SNEGSKA (reference sequence). The CDR3 runs 17 residues. The V segment lost 0 bases and the J segment 1 base; nucleotides outside the gene matches: 5. This CDR3 reads CSAREDRETSYNSPLHF. In nucleotides, the CDR3 is TGCAGTGCTAGAGAGGACAGGGAGACTTCCTATAATTCACCCCTCCACTTT.